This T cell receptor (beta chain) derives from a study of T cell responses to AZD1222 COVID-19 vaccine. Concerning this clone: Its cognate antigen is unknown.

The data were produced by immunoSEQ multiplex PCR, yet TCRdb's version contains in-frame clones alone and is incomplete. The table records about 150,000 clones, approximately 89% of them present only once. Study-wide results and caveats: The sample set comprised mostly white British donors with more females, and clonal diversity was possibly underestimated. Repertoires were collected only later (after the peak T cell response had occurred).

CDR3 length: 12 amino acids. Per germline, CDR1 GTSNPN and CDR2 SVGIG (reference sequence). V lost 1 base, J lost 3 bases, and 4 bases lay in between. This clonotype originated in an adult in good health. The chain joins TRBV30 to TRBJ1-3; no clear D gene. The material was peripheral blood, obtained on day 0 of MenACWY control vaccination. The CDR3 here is CAWSEIGNTIYF. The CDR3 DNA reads TGTGCCTGGAGTGAGATTGGAAACACCATATATTTT.